The 28 T cell receptor beta chains in this list originate from one sample, sequenced in a study of a mutant IDH1 vaccine in newly diagnosed glioma. This sample's time point: week 35, safety follow-up. Doses comprised 300 ug of mutant IDH1 20-mer peptide each, plus topical imiquimod. Their target antigens are unknown. Some clones are missing from TCRdb's copy, which holds only in-frame ones; the method was immunoSEQ multiplex PCR. The data contain approximately 45,000 clones, 85% to 95% of them singletons. The sequences come from PBMCs, collected from a glioma patient whose treatment included an IDH1 peptide vaccine. All receptors derive from a man between 50 and 59 years old with glioma.

The gene calls are TRBV6-5 and TRBJ1-1, with D perhaps TRBD1 (5 bases). Trimming stripped 1 base from V and 2 bases from J, with 11 bases between. CDR1 is MNHEY, CDR2 SVGAGI, per germline. This CDR3 spans 15 amino acids. Here the CDR3 reads CASSYFGRVNTEAFF. The CDR3 region has the DNA TGTGCCAGCAGTTACTTCGGCAGGGTAAACACTGAAGCTTTCTTT.

V usage is TRBV9 and J usage is TRBJ1-4, with D unclear. The CDR3 loop spans 15 amino acids. Deletions cut 0 bases from V and 2 bases from J, with 8 bases between. The germline CDR1 and CDR2 sequences are SGDLS and YYNGEE. DNA for the CDR3: TGTGCCAGCAGCGTAGAGGGAAGGACTAATGAAAAACTGTTTTTT. This encodes CASSVEGRTNEKLFF.

This sequence joins TRBV27 and TRBJ2-2; 8 bases match TRBD1. Germline CDR1 is MNHEY and CDR2 is SMNVEV (reference sequence). V lost 6 bases and J lost 0; bases outside the gene matches: 9. This CDR3 comprises 17 residues. CDR3 coding DNA: TGTGCCAGCAGCTTTAACACAGGGGGGTCGAACACCGGGGAGCTGTTTTTT. Its protein product is CASSFNTGGSNTGELFF.

This sequence joins TRBV4-3 and TRBJ1-2, with no clear D. V lost 0 bases, J lost 4 bases, and 6 bases lay in between. CDR3 size: 13 residues. Germline CDR1 and CDR2: LGHNA and YSLEER. The CDR3 DNA reads as TGCGCCAGCAGCCAAGATCTACTCTATGGCTACACCTTC. As protein: CASSQDLLYGYTF.

This clone occurred once. The chain links TRBV2 to TRBJ2-1; D is unclear. Germline V CDR1 and CDR2: SNHLY, FYNNEI. The CDR3 contains 11 residues. The germline V and J ends were trimmed by 6 bases and 3 bases, with 3 bases remaining between them. The CDR3 bases are TGTGCCAGCAGGAGCTACAATGAGCAGTTCTTC. This encodes CASRSYNEQFF.

The J gene is TRBJ1-3, the V gene TRBV28; perhaps TRBD1 as D (6 bases). The CDR3 extends over 16 amino acids. CDR1 and CDR2 from the germline V gene are MDHEN and SYDVKM. Trimming stripped 4 bases from V and 3 bases from J, with 16 bases between. The CDR3, as DNA: TGTGCCAGCAGTTCCCTTTTGGGGGCAGGTGGAAACACCATATATTTT. It is translated as CASSSLLGAGGNTIYF.

This clone was found a few times. The gene calls are TRBV6-1 and TRBJ2-7; 8 positions match TRBD1. Per the germline V gene, CDR1 is MNHNS and CDR2 is SASEGT. Unmatched junction bases numbered 3, after V lost 3 bases and J lost 2 bases. The CDR3 spans 14 residues. CDR3 protein: CASSDTGGPYEQYF. Here the CDR3 DNA reads TGTGCCAGCAGTGACACAGGGGGACCCTACGAGCAGTACTTC.

The rearrangement uses TRBV18 and TRBJ2-7, with a tentative D call TRBD2 (5 bases). V dropped 4 bases and J dropped 5 bases, with 15 bases sitting between them. This CDR3 is built from 14 residues. Germline CDR1 KGHSH, CDR2 LQKENI. CDR3 coding DNA: TGTGCCAGCTCACAAACGAGGGCGTCCCACGAGCAGTACTTC. As protein: CASSQTRASHEQYF.

Here the CDR3 reads CASSERTAPSGYEQYF. The CDR3 nucleotides read TGTGCCAGCAGTGAAAGGACAGCCCCTTCGGGCTACGAGCAGTACTTC. The rearrangement uses TRBV6-1 and TRBJ2-7; a possible D gene is TRBD1 (6 bases). Germline CDR1 and CDR2: MNHNS and SASEGT. V lost 2 bases to trimming and J lost 3 bases, with 17 bases between them. The CDR3 runs 16 residues.

The rearrangement links TRBV27 to TRBJ2-7, with D perhaps TRBD1 or TRBD2 (5 bases each). Looked up from germline, CDR1 is MNHEY and CDR2 is SMNVEV (reference sequence). This CDR3 region has 13 residues. Trimming pared 2 bases from V and 2 bases from J, leaving 7 bases between. Here the CDR3 reads CASSLGGPYEQYF. The CDR3 DNA reads TGTGCCAGCAGTTTAGGGGGTCCCTACGAGCAGTACTTC.

This rearrangement joins TRBV6-4 to TRBJ2-3, with 10 nucleotides matching TRBD2. This CDR3 is 15 amino acids long. CDR1 and CDR2 from the germline V gene are MRHNA and SNTAGT. J gave up 0 bases and V 5 bases, and 2 bases lay outside the gene matches. The CDR3 region has the DNA TGTGCCAGCAGTAGCGGGAGGGCCAGCACAGATACGCAGTATTTT. Protein product: CASSSGRASTDTQYF.

The CDR3 DNA reads TGTGCCAGCAGCTTAGGGGGGACCCCGGGGGCTTTCTTT. It codes for CASSLGGTPGAFF. This sequence joins TRBV11-2 and TRBJ1-1; a weak D match, TRBD1 (5 bases). V was clipped by 1 base and J by 11 bases, with 14 bases between them. Germline assignment: CDR1 SGHAT and CDR2 FQNNGV. The CDR3 spans 13 residues.

This chain connects TRBV2 to TRBJ2-7, with D possibly being TRBD1 (6 bases). V lost 3 bases and J lost 5, with 8 bases in between. The germline V gene has CDR1 SNHLY and CDR2 FYNNEI. The CDR3 length is 12 residues. The CDR3 reads CASSDSGDEQYF. The CDR3 DNA is TGTGCCAGCAGTGATTCAGGGGACGAGCAGTACTTC.

The J gene is TRBJ1-1, the V gene TRBV14; perhaps TRBD1 as D (5 bases). V was shortened by 4 bases and J by 5 bases, with 11 bases between the two germline ends. Germline V gene lookup returns CDR1 SGHDN and CDR2 FVKESK. The CDR3 loop spans 13 amino acids. CDR3 region: CASSRLGGTEAFF. The DNA for the CDR3 is TGTGCCAGCAGCCGCCTGGGGGGGACTGAAGCTTTCTTT.

V usage is TRBV2 and J usage is TRBJ1-1, with D maybe TRBD1 (5 bases). The V end lost 6 bases, the J end lost 1 base, and 9 bases lay between the germline ends. In germline, CDR1 is SNHLY, CDR2 FYNNEI. This CDR3 is 13 amino acids long. CDR3 loop: CASSDDRNTEAFF. Written as DNA, the CDR3 is TGTGCCAGCAGCGATGACAGGAACACTGAAGCTTTCTTT.

This chain joins TRBV30 and TRBJ2-7; 9 bases agree with TRBD1. CDR1 GTSNPN and CDR2 SVGIG come from the germline V gene (reference sequence). CDR3 length: 14 amino acids. J gave up 2 bases and V 5 bases, and 7 bases lay outside the gene matches. This CDR3 reads CAWSAGTGTYEQYF. The CDR3 region has the DNA TGTGCCTGGTCCGCCGGGACAGGGACCTACGAGCAGTACTTC.

Only one count was recorded for this clone. This chain links TRBV6-6 with TRBJ2-1; TRBD2 matches 11 bases. J lost 4 bases, V lost 6 bases, and 5 bases had no gene match. Germline V lookup: CDR1 MNHNY, CDR2 SVGAGI (reference sequence). The CDR3 is 15 residues long. The CDR3 bases are TGTGCCAGCAGCCCGGGACTAGCGGTTTACAATGAGCAGTTCTTC. It yields the protein CASSPGLAVYNEQFF.

The rearrangement uses TRBV27 and TRBJ1-5; TRBD1 matches 8 bases. The trim removed 5 bases at V and 9 bases at J, leaving 12 bases unmatched. Germline V gives CDR1 MNHEY, CDR2 SMNVEV (reference sequence). The CDR3 covers 15 residues. The CDR3 here is CASSERTGRLWPQHF. The CDR3 region has the DNA TGTGCCAGCAGTGAGCGGACAGGGAGGTTATGGCCCCAGCATTTT.

A note on this clone: One junction end disagrees with the germline gene, perhaps due to a read error. The V gene is TRBV28, the J gene TRBJ2-1, with a possible D match to TRBD2 (5 bases). CDR3 length equals 11 residues. CDR1 is MDHEN and CDR2 is SYDVKM in the germline V gene. The CDR3 protein is CASSLGRSRVF. The CDR3 region has the DNA TGTGCCAGCAGTTTAGGCAGATCGAGGGTCTTC.

A few counts support this clone. J is TRBJ1-1 and V is TRBV7-2; D gene unclear. With 2 bases removed from V and 8 bases from J, the gap between germline ends came to 24 bases. Germline V CDR1 and CDR2: SGHTA, FQGNSA. This CDR3 is built from 17 residues. CDR3 protein: CASSLLVLSRQSAEAFF. The CDR3 nucleotides read TGTGCCAGCAGCTTACTGGTTTTGAGCCGGCAGTCGGCCGAAGCTTTCTTT.

The chain links TRBV10-1 to TRBJ2-3, with D tentatively TRBD1 (6 bases). In germline, CDR1 is WNHNN, CDR2 SYGVQD (reference sequence). There are 16 residues in the CDR3. Trimming took off 6 bases at V and 2 bases at J, with 18 bases between the two ends. The CDR3 here is CASRPGDRRYTDTQYF. Here the CDR3 DNA reads TGCGCCAGCAGGCCCGGCGACAGGAGGTACACAGATACGCAGTATTTT.

The chain joins TRBV11-2 to TRBJ2-7; weak D call: TRBD1 (6 bases). V was pared by 5 bases and J by 2 bases, with 16 bases between. CDR1 SGHAT and CDR2 FQNNGV come from the germline V gene. The CDR3 extends over 15 amino acids. CDR3 in DNA: TGTGCCAGCAGCCCCAGGGGCTGGGGTACCTACGAGCAGTACTTC. This gives the protein CASSPRGWGTYEQYF.

The chain recombines TRBV30 with TRBJ2-7, with 9 positions matching TRBD2. Unmatched junction bases numbered 4, after V lost 4 bases and J lost 3 bases. CDR1 and CDR2 (germline): GTSNPN, SVGIG (reference sequence). The CDR3 consists of 13 residues. The CDR3 nucleotides read TGTGCCTGGAACCGCGGGAGGGGCTACGAGCAGTACTTC. It translates to CAWNRGRGYEQYF.

In this sample, this clone is large. The J gene is TRBJ1-5, the V gene TRBV27, with D uncertain. The CDR3 length is 13 residues. The V and J ends lost 5 bases and 4 bases respectively, with 9 bases between them. CDR1 is MNHEY, CDR2 SMNVEV, per germline (reference sequence). This chain's CDR3 is CASSKTQNQPQHF. CDR3 nucleotides: TGTGCCAGCAGTAAAACCCAAAATCAGCCCCAGCATTTT.

The chain joins TRBV5-1 to TRBJ2-5; 7 nucleotides agree with TRBD1. Germline lookup yields CDR1 SGHRS and CDR2 YFSETQ. J lost 5 bases, V lost 4 bases, and 5 bases had no gene match. This CDR3 has 13 amino acids. The CDR3 DNA reads TGCGCCAGCAGCCCTCGGACAGGCGAGACCCAGTACTTC. Its protein product is CASSPRTGETQYF.

This rearrangement joins TRBV7-2 to TRBJ1-3, with D uncertain. This CDR3 contains 15 residues. CDR1 is SGHTA, CDR2 FQGNSA, per germline. With 5 bases removed from V and 0 bases from J, the gap between germline ends came to 11 bases. The CDR3 sequence is CASSPVEGSGNTIYF. The CDR3 coding sequence is TGTGCCAGCAGCCCGGTGGAAGGCTCTGGAAACACCATATATTTT.

DNA of the CDR3: TGTGCCAGCGGTGCTGGGAGCCCCGAGTTCTTC. This codes for CASGAGSPEFF. The chain joins TRBV6-5 to TRBJ2-1; maybe TRBD2 (5 bases). The CDR3 length is 11 residues. V dropped 8 bases and J dropped 14 bases, with 16 bases sitting between them. Germline assignment: CDR1 MNHEY and CDR2 SVGAGI.

The gene calls are TRBV4-2 and TRBJ1-4, with a tentative D call TRBD1 (5 bases). CDR1 is LGHNA and CDR2 is YNFKEQ in the germline V gene. V was trimmed by 0 bases and J by 0 bases, leaving 14 bases between them. The CDR3 is made up of 18 amino acids. CDR3 coding DNA: TGTGCCAGCAGCCAAGAAGTGGGGCAGATTGCAACTAATGAAAAACTGTTTTTT. Amino acid sequence: CASSQEVGQIATNEKLFF.